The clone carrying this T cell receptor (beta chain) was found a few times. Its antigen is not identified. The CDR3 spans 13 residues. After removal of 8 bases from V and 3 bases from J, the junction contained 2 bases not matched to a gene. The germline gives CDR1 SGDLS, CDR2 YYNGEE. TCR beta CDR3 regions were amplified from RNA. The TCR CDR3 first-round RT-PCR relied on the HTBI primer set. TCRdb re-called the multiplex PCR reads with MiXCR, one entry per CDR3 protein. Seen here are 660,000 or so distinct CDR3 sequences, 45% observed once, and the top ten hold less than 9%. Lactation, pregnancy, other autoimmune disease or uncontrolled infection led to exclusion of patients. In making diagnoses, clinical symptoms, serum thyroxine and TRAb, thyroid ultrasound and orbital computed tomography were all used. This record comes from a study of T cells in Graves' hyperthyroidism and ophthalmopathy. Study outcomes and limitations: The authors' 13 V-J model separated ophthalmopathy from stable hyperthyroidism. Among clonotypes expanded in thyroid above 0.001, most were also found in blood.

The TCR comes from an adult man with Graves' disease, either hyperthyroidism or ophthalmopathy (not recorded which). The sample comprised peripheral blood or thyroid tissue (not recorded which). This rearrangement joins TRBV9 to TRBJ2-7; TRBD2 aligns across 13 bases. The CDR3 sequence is CASGTSGIYEQYF. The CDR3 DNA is TGTGCCAGTGGGACTAGCGGGATCTACGAGCAGTACTTC.